Sequencing of this TCR beta chain was carried out in a study of shared clonotypes between healthy human individuals. There are a few counts of this clone. There are 14 residues in the CDR3. Germline V lookup: CDR1 MNHEY, CDR2 SVGAGI. V dropped 5 bases and J dropped 5; count of bases not matched to a gene: 7. Some clones are missing from TCRdb's copy, which holds only in-frame ones; the method was immunoSEQ multiplex PCR. This table holds about 1.1 million clones, around 78% found once. This receptor was identified in a young man in good health. Some clones in this sample may be carry-over from other donors' samples. V is TRBV6-5 and J is TRBJ2-7; 9 bases agree with TRBD1. Input material: memory CD4+ T cells from PBMCs. Regarding subset: CD45RA-negative fraction. CDR3 DNA: TGTGCCAGCAGTACTGGGGGACAGGGACACGAGCAGTACTTC. Protein: CASSTGGQGHEQYF.